This passage covers 17 T cell receptor beta chains from one sample sequenced in a study of blood T cell repertoires in COVID-19. Sequenced by immunoSEQ multiplex PCR; TCRdb stores in-frame clones only, minus some. The table has about 34,000 clones, about 87% seen once. Specimen: peripheral blood. The receptors were gathered from a man aged 55-75 years with active COVID-19.

The chain recombines TRBV3-1 (or the pseudogene TRBV3-2) with TRBJ2-5; 9 bases agree with TRBD2. Looked up from germline, CDR1 is LGHDT and CDR2 is YNNKEL (reference sequence). CDR3 size: 17 residues. J was trimmed by 0 bases and V by 0 bases; bases with no gene match: 5. The CDR3 region is CASSQDLSGSNQETQYF. CDR3 in DNA: TGTGCCAGCAGCCAAGACCTTAGCGGGAGTAACCAAGAGACCCAGTACTTC.

This chain links TRBV2 with TRBJ2-3, with 8 bases fitting TRBD2. V shed 7 bases, J shed 2 bases, and the junction held 8 bases outside the gene matches. CDR1 and CDR2 (germline): SNHLY, FYNNEI. The CDR3 loop spans 15 amino acids. The CDR3: CASTVTGGATDTQYF. In DNA form, the CDR3 reads TGTGCCAGCACGGTTACGGGAGGGGCCACAGATACGCAGTATTTT. The full variable domain, with the rest looked up from reference TRBV2 and TRBJ2-3, is EPEVTQTPSHQVTQMGQEVILRCVPISNHLYFYWYRQILGQKVEFLVSFYNNEISEKSEIFDDQFSVERPDGSNFTLKIRSTKLEDSAMYFCASTVTGGATDTQYFGPGTRLTVL.

This clone was seen a handful of times. The chain recombines TRBV4-1 with TRBJ2-2, with D possibly being TRBD2 (6 bases). Trimming left V 1 base short and J 3 bases short, with 15 bases between. This CDR3 is 17 amino acids long. CDR1 is MGHRA and CDR2 is YSYEKL in the germline V gene. The chain's CDR3 is CASSQVFQTRYTGELFF. The CDR3 DNA reads TGCGCCAGCAGCCAAGTCTTTCAGACTAGATACACCGGGGAGCTGTTTTTT.

This chain links TRBV6-6 with TRBJ2-3; no clear D gene. The CDR3 sequence is 13 residues long. The germline V gene has CDR1 MNHNY and CDR2 SVGAGI (reference sequence). The ends were cut back, 4 bases at V and 2 bases at J, with 7 bases in the middle. The CDR3 DNA reads TGTGCCAGCAGTTTCCTAACCACAGATACGCAGTATTTT. Residues: CASSFLTTDTQYF.

This chain joins TRBV9 and TRBJ2-3; D is undetermined. Per the germline V gene, CDR1 is SGDLS and CDR2 is YYNGEE. Between the trimmed V and J ends, which lost 2 bases and 0 bases, there was a span of 10 bases. CDR3 length: 15 residues. Written as DNA, the CDR3 is TGTGCCAGCAGCGTTAATACGGTGAGCACAGATACGCAGTATTTT. Its protein product is CASSVNTVSTDTQYF.

The rearrangement uses TRBV18 and TRBJ2-7; 7 bases align to TRBD1. The CDR3 consists of 15 residues. Trimming removed 3 bases from V and 2 bases from J; junction bases left unmatched: 7. Looked up from germline, CDR1 is KGHSH and CDR2 is LQKENI. CDR3 sequence reads: CASSPTGTDTYEQYF. In DNA, the CDR3 is TGTGCCAGCTCACCGACCGGGACAGATACCTACGAGCAGTACTTC.

CDR3 nucleotides: TGTGCCAGCAGTTCTTCCTGGACGGACAACAATGAGCAGTTCTTC. Amino acid sequence: CASSSSWTDNNEQFF. This chain connects TRBV28 to TRBJ2-1; a weak D match, TRBD1 (5 bases). Germline V gene data show CDR1 as MDHEN and CDR2 as SYDVKM. V dropped 4 bases and J dropped 5 bases, with 15 bases sitting between them. The CDR3 sequence is 15 residues long. Full variable domain (missing parts from reference TRBV28 and TRBJ2-1): DVKVTQSSRYLVKRTGEKVFLECVQDMDHENMFWYRQDPGLGLRLIYFSYDVKMKEKGDIPEGYSVSREKKERFSLILESASTNQTSMYLCASSSSWTDNNEQFFGPGTRLTVL.

This clone has a single count. The chain couples TRBV19 to TRBJ2-5, with a weak D call TRBD2 (5 bases). Germline loops: CDR1 LNHDA, CDR2 SQIVND (reference sequence). The CDR3 length is 16 residues. The V and J ends lost 1 base and 5 bases respectively, with 17 bases between them. CDR3: CASSIGLAQLGETQYF. CDR3 in DNA: TGTGCCAGTAGTATAGGGCTAGCCCAGTTGGGTGAGACCCAGTACTTC.

The rearrangement uses TRBV30 and TRBJ1-1, with TRBD1 matching 9 bases. V dropped 3 bases and J dropped 7; count of bases not matched to a gene: 3. This CDR3 region has 12 residues. Per germline, CDR1 GTSNPN and CDR2 SVGIG (reference sequence). The CDR3 region is CAWRWTGDEAFF. DNA of the CDR3: TGTGCCTGGAGGTGGACAGGGGATGAAGCTTTCTTT.

The V and J genes are TRBV3-1 (or the pseudogene TRBV3-2) and TRBJ1-2; the D gene is possibly TRBD1 (6 bases). The CDR3 loop spans 13 amino acids. Germline CDR1 LGHDT, CDR2 YNNKEL (reference sequence). V was pared by 7 bases and J by 1 base, with 10 bases between. This CDR3 reads CASTGALNYGYTF. CDR3 bases: TGTGCCAGCACAGGGGCCCTTAACTATGGCTACACCTTC.

Notes on this clone: The junction and the germline gene differ at one end; a read error may be behind it. CDR3 bases: TGTGCTAGCAGCCCACATGGGCAATTCCAAGAGACCCAGTACTTC. As protein: CASSPHGQFQETQYF. The V and J genes are TRBV7-7 and TRBJ2-5; D uncertain. The CDR3 length is 15 residues. Germline V gene data show CDR1 as SSHAT and CDR2 as FNYEAQ (reference sequence).

The rearrangement joins TRBV23-1 to TRBJ2-1; 9 bases line up with TRBD2. TRBV23-1 is marked as an open reading frame, function uncertain. CDR3 length: 18 amino acids. The V and J ends lost 0 bases and 2 bases, in that order; junction bases with no gene match: 8. The chain's CDR3 is CASSQSSLAGDPYNEQFF. The DNA for the CDR3 is TGCGCCAGCAGTCAATCGTCCTTAGCGGGAGATCCCTACAATGAGCAGTTCTTC.

The rearrangement links TRBV5-5 to TRBJ2-3, with D possibly being TRBD2 (6 bases). The CDR3 has 16 amino acids. Trimming shortened V by 3 bases and J by 1 base, and 15 bases separated the two germline ends. Germline lookup yields CDR1 SGHKS and CDR2 YYEKEE (reference sequence). The CDR3 protein is CASSWPPGARTDTQYF. The CDR3 nucleotides read TGTGCCAGCAGCTGGCCCCCGGGAGCCCGCACAGATACGCAGTATTTT.

The chain uses TRBV5-1 and TRBJ1-2, with no clear D. V was shortened by 0 bases and J by 5 bases, with 8 bases between the two germline ends. Germline V gene data show CDR1 as SGHRS and CDR2 as YFSETQ. CDR3 length: 13 amino acids. The DNA for the CDR3 is TGCGCCAGCAGCTTGGACAGTTCATATGGCTACACCTTC. Amino acids: CASSLDSSYGYTF.

The rearrangement uses TRBV6-6 and TRBJ2-1, with D perhaps matching TRBD2 (5 bases). Looked up from germline, CDR1 is MNHNY and CDR2 is SVGAGI (reference sequence). Trimming removed 6 bases from V and 1 base from J, with 16 bases in between. The CDR3 consists of 16 residues. The CDR3 sequence is CASRDRAGGSYNEQFF. The CDR3 DNA reads TGTGCCAGCAGGGATCGCGCGGGCGGATCCTACAATGAGCAGTTCTTC.

The chain couples TRBV6-7 to TRBJ2-7, with D possibly TRBD2 on 5 matching bases. TRBV6-7 is an ORF; its function is uncertain. V was cut by 6 bases and J by 7 bases, with 13 bases left in between. The CDR3 has 12 residues. The CDR3, as DNA: TGTGCCAGCAGGACGAGGGTTTTAGAGCAGTACTTC. Translated, it gives CASRTRVLEQYF.

The chain recombines TRBV2 with TRBJ2-3; 13 bases line up with TRBD2. V lost 7 bases and J lost 6; bases outside the gene matches: 7. The CDR3 spans 15 residues. The germline V gene has CDR1 SNHLY and CDR2 FYNNEI. The CDR3 bases are TGTGCCAGCACCACGACTAGCGGGAGGAGGGATACGCAGTATTTT. Encoded protein: CASTTTSGRRDTQYF.